The source of this TCR beta chain is a study of T-cell memory formation after mild COVID-19 (dated by TCRdb to about 2021). Some background on the complete study: TCR sequence clusters from the two donors were largely donor specific. The cohort was made up of two young adult volunteers, one female and one male, who were previously healthy. T-cell clones expanding and contracting after mild COVID-19 in a couple of donors were tracked by longitudinal TCRalpha and TCRbeta repertoire sequencing. Study-level results and caveats: Only a couple of mild cases were covered in the study, and larger cohorts including severe cases with pre-infection samples were considered necessary. The second-wave clones that peaked on day 37 were not confirmed to be SARS-CoV-2 specific. Some responding clones were detected in pre-infection memory, which suggested that pre-existing cross-reactive memory T cells had joined the SARS-CoV-2 response. Contracting CD4+ clones turned up mainly in the CM and EM memory subsets, whereas EMRA was where CD8+ clones were enriched. From day 15 to 85, contracting clones showed balanced CD4/CD8 phenotypes, whereas a second wave of clones that expanded from day 15 to 37 leaned towards CD4+.

Trimming takes 3 bases off V and 3 bases off J; junction bases not matched to a gene: 18. From cysteine to phenylalanine, the CDR3 is 19 amino acids long. Left in the record is the CDR3 DNA by itself, 57 bases read in frame from the first base. The germline V gene (reference sequence) provides CDR1 SEHNR and CDR2 FQNEAQ. As for this clonotype: What antigen it recognizes has not been identified. No much larger clone exists at a distance of one base, and base qualities are not known.

Ficoll-Paque density gradient centrifugation was the method used to isolate PBMCs. TCRdb records Illumina NovaSeq 6000 as the sequencer. TCRalpha and TCRbeta cDNA libraries were constructed by 5'RACE with constant-segment primers, with sample barcodes and unique molecular identifiers being introduced. RNA was extracted from every sample with Trizol reagent. Amplification of the libraries took two PCR steps, and the second step added a second sample barcode plus Illumina TruSeq adapters. Sequencing of libraries was performed on an Illumina NovaSeq with 2 x 150 bp paired-end reads. The paper's data handling went like this. The reads were demultiplexed and collapsed into UMI-guided consensus sequences using migec v1.2.7. With mixcr v2.1.11, UMI consensuses were aligned to TRA and TRB V and J templates and assembled into clonotypes. Clonotypes were classified as expanded or contracted when called significant by both edgeR and NoisET, with noise models trained on biological replicates. edgeR calls used a false discovery rate-adjusted p below 0.01 and a log2 fold-change threshold of 1. PCA with hierarchical clustering of max-normalized trajectories of the 1000 most abundant clonotypes was used as exploratory dynamics analysis. Separately sequenced CD4+ and CD8+ repertoires were used to assign the CD4 or CD8 phenotype of responding clones. TCRdb trimmed the raw reads at Q25, called clones with MiXCR and kept productive beta chains. Each record represents a unique CDR3 protein, reported with the most common genes and DNA among its rows. The V and J calls were not made by the authors but by TCRdb's processing. Across this sample there are about 340,000 distinct CDR3 sequences, with less than 25% seen only once. Around 20% of the sample goes to the ten largest clones.

The chain employs TRBV7-9 and TRBJ2-5; TRBD2 aligns with 8 central bases. The source of this sequence is a man aged 18 to 35 who had mild COVID-19 (a few samples of this study predate the infection). The sample titles of this study are shuffled in the database, so cell type and time point are left out; the donor was told from shared clones. Sequencing was performed on PBMCs or a T cell subset sorted from them (not recorded which). The CDR3 region reads CASSLPPPSARGAKETQYF. The DNA reads TGTGCCAGCAGCTTGCCCCCCCCCTCTGCGCGGGGGGCAAAAGAGACCCAGTACTTC. Reference TRBV7-9 and TRBJ2-5 genes cover what lies past the CDR3, so the full variable domain is DTGVSQNPRHKITKRGQNVTFRCDPISEHNRLYWYRQTLGQGPEFLTYFQNEAQLEKSRLLSDRFSAERPKGSFSTLEIQRTEQGDSAMYLCASSLPPPSARGAKETQYFGPGTRLLVL.